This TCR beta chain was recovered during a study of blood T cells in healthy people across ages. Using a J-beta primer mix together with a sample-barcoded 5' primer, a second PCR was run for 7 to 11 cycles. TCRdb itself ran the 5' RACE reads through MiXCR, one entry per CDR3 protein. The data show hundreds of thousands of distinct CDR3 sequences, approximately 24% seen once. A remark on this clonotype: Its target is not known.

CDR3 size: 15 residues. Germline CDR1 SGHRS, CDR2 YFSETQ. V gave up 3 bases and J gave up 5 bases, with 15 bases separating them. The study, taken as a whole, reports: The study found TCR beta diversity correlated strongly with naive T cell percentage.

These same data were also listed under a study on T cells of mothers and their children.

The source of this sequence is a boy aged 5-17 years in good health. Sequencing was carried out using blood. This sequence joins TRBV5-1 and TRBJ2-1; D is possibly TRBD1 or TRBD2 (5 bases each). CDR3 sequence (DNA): TGCGCCAGCAGCTCGACGCTGGGGGTAAACAATGAGCAGTTCTTC. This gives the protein CASSSTLGVNNEQFF.